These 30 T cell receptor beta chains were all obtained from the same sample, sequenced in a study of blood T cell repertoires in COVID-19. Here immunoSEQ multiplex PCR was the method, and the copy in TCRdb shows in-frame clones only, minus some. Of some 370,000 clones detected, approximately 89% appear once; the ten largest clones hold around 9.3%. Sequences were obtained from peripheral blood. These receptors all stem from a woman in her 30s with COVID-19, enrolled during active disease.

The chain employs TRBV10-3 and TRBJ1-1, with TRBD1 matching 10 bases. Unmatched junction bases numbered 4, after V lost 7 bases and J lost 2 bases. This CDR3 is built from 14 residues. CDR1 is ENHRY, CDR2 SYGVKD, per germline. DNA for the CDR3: TGTGCCATCAAGGGACAGGGGCCCAACACTGAAGCTTTCTTT. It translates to CAIKGQGPNTEAFF.

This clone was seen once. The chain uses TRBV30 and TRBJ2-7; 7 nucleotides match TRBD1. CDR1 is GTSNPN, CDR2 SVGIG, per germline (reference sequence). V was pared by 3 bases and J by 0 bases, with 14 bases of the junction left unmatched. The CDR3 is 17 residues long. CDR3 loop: CAWSDQGQHLPSYEQYF. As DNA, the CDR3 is TGTGCCTGGAGCGACCAGGGACAGCACCTACCCTCCTACGAGCAGTACTTC.

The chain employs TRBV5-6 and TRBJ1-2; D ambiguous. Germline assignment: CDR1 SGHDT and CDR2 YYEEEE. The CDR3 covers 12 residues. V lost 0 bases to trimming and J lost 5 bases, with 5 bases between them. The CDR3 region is CASSLGDYGYTF. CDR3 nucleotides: TGTGCCAGCAGCTTGGGAGATTATGGCTACACCTTC.

The chain's CDR3 is CASSLVASGQETQYF. The CDR3 DNA reads TGTGCCAGCAGCTTAGTGGCTAGCGGCCAAGAGACCCAGTACTTC. The chain recombines TRBV7-6 with TRBJ2-5, with 7 bases lining up with TRBD2. Germline CDR1 reads SGHVS; CDR2 reads FNYEAQ. V shed 1 base, J shed 1 base, and the junction held 3 bases outside the gene matches. The CDR3 spans 15 residues.

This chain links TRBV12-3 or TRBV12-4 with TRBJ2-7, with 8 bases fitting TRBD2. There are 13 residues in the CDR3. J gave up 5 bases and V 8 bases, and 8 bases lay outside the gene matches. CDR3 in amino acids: CASSGRARDEQYF. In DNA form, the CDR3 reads TGTGCCAGCTCCGGGAGGGCCAGGGACGAGCAGTACTTC.

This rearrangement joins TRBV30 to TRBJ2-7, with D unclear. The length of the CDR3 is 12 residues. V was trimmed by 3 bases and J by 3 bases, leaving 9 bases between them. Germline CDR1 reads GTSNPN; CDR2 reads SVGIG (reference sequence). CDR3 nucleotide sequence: TGTGCCTGGAGCCTTGTCGGCTACGAGCAGTACTTC. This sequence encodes CAWSLVGYEQYF.

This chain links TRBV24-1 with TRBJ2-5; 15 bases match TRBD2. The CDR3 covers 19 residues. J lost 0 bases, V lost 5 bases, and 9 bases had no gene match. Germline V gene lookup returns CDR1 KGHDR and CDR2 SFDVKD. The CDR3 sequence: CATSGNSGLAGGNQETQYF. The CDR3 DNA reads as TGTGCCACCAGTGGCAACTCGGGACTAGCGGGAGGCAACCAAGAGACCCAGTACTTC.

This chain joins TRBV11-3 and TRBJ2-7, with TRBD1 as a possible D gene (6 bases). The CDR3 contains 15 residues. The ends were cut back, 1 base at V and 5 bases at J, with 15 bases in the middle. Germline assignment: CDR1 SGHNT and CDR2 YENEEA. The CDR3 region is CASSLGPPGVHEQYF. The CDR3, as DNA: TGTGCCAGCAGCTTAGGTCCGCCAGGGGTCCACGAGCAGTACTTC.

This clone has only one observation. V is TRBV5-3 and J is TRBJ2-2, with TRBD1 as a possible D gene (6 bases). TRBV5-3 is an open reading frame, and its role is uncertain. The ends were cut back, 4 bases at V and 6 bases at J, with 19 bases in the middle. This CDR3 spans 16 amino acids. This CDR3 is CARSGGGYRESGELFF. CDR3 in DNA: TGTGCCAGAAGCGGCGGAGGATACAGGGAGTCCGGGGAGCTGTTTTTT.

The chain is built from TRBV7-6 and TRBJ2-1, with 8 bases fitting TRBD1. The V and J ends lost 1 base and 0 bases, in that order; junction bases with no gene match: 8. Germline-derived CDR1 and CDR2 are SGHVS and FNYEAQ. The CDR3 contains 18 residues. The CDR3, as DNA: TGTGCCAGCAGCTTAGAAGGACAGGGTTCAAGCTCCTACAATGAGCAGTTCTTC. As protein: CASSLEGQGSSSYNEQFF.

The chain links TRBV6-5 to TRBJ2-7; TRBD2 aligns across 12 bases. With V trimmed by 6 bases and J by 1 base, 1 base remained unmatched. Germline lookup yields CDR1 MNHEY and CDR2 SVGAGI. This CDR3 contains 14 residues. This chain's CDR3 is CASRGTSGSYEQYF. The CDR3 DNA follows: TGTGCCAGCAGGGGGACTAGCGGGTCCTACGAGCAGTACTTC.

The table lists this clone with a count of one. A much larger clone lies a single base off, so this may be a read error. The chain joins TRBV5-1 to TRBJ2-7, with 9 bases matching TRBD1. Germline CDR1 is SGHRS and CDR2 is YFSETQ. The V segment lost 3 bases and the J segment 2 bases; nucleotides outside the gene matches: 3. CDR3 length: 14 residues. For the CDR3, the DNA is TGCGCCAGCAGCTCCGGGACAGGGACCTACGAGCAGTACTTC. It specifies CASSSGTGTYEQYF.

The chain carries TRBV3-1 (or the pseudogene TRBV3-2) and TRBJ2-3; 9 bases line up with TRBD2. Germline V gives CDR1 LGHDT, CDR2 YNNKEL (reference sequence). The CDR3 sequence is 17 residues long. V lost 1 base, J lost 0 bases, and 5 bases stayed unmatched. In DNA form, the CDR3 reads TGTGCCAGCAGCCAAGGGGGCGGGAGGGCTAGCACAGATACGCAGTATTTT. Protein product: CASSQGGGRASTDTQYF.

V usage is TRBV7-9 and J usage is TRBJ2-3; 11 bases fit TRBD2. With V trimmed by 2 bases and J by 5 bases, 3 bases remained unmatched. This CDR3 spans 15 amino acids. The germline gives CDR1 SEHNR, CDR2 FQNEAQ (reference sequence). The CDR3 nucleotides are TGTGCCAGCAGCTTATCGGGACTAGCGGAAGATACGCAGTATTTT. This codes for CASSLSGLAEDTQYF. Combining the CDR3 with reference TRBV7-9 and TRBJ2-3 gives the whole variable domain DTGVSQNPRHKITKRGQNVTFRCDPISEHNRLYWYRQTLGQGPEFLTYFQNEAQLEKSRLLSDRFSAERPKGSFSTLEIQRTEQGDSAMYLCASSLSGLAEDTQYFGPGTRLTVL.

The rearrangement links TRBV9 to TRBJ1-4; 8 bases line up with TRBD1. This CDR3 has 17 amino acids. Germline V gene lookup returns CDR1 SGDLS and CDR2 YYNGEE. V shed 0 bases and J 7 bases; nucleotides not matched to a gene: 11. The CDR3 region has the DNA TGTGCCAGCAGCGTAGAAGCGTGGACAGGGCTGGGTGAAAAACTGTTTTTT. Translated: CASSVEAWTGLGEKLFF. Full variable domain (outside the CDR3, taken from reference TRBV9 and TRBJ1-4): DSGVTQTPKHLITATGQRVTLRCSPRSGDLSVYWYQQSLDQGLQFLIQYYNGEERAKGNILERFSAQQFPDLHSELNLSSLELGDSALYFCASSVEAWTGLGEKLFFGSGTQLSVL.

The CDR3 DNA sequence: TGTGCCAGCAGTCGAGAGAGTTTGGAGACCCAGTACTTC. It is translated as CASSRESLETQYF. This chain uses TRBV2 with TRBJ2-5, with no clear D. Trimming stripped 5 bases from V and 5 bases from J, with 12 bases between. CDR1 SNHLY and CDR2 FYNNEI come from the germline V gene. The CDR3 is 13 residues long.

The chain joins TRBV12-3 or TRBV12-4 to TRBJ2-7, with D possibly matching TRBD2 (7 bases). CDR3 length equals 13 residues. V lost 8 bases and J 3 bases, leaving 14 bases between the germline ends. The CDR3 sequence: CASWGGQGYEQYF. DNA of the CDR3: TGTGCCAGCTGGGGGGGGCAAGGCTACGAGCAGTACTTC.

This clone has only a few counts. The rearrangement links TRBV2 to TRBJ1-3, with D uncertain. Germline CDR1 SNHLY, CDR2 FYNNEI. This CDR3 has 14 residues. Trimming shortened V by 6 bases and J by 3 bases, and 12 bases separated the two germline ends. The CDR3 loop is CASRPTENGNTIYF. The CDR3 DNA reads TGTGCCAGCAGGCCAACAGAGAATGGAAACACCATATATTTT.

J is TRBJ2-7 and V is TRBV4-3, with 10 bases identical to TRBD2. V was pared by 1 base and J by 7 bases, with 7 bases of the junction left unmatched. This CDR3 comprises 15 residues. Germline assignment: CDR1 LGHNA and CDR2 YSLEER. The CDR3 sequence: CASSQVLAGGGEQYF. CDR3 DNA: TGCGCCAGCAGCCAAGTTTTAGCGGGAGGAGGGGAGCAGTACTTC.

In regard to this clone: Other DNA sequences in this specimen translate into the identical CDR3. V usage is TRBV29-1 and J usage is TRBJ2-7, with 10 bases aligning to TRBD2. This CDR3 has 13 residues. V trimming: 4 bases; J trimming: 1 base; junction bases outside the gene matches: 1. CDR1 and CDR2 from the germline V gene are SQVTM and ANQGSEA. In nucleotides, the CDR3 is TGCAGCGTTGGACTAGCGGGTTCCTACGAGCAGTACTTC. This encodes CSVGLAGSYEQYF.

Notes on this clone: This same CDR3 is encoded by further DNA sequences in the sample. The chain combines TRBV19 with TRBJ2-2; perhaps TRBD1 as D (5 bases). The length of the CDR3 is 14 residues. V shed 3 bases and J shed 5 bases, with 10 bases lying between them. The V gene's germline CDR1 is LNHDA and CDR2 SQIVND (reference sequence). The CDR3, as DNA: TGTGCCAGTAGTATGGGGCAAGGGACCGGGGAGCTGTTTTTT. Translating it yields CASSMGQGTGELFF.

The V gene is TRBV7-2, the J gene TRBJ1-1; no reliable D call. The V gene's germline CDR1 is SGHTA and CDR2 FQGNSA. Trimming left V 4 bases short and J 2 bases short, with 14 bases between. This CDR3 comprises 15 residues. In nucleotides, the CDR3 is TGTGCCAGCAGCTCAACAGCTACTCGAAACACTGAAGCTTTCTTT. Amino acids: CASSSTATRNTEAFF.

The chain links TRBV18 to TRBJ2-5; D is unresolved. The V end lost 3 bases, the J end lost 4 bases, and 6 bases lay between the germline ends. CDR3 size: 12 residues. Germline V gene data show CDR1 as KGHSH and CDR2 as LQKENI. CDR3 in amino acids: CASSPSRETQYF. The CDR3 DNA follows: TGTGCCAGCTCACCCTCCCGAGAGACCCAGTACTTC.

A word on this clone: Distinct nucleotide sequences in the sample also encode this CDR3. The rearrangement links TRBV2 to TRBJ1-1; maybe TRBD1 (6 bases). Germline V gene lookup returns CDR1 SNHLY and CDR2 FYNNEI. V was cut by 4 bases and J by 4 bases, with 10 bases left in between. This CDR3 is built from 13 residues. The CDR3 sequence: CASSVGASTEAFF. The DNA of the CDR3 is TGTGCCAGCAGTGTGGGGGCGAGCACTGAAGCTTTCTTT. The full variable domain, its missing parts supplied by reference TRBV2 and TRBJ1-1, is EPEVTQTPSHQVTQMGQEVILRCVPISNHLYFYWYRQILGQKVEFLVSFYNNEISEKSEIFDDQFSVERPDGSNFTLKIRSTKLEDSAMYFCASSVGASTEAFFGQGTRLTVV.

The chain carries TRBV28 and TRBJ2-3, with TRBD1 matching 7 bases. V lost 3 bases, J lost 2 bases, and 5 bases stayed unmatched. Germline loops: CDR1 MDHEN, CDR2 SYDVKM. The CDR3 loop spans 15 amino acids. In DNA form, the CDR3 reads TGTGCCAGCAGTTTGGGACAGTTTTACACAGATACGCAGTATTTT. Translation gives CASSLGQFYTDTQYF.

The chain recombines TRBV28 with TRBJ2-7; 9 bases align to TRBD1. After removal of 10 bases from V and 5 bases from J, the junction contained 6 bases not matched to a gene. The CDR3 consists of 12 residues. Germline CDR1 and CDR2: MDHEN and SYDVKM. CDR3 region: CATGTGIDEQYF. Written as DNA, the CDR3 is TGTGCCACCGGGACAGGGATCGACGAGCAGTACTTC.

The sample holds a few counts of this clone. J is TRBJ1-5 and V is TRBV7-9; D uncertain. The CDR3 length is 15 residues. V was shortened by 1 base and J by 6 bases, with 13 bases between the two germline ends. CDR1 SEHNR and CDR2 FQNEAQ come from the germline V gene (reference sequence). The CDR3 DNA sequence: TGTGCCAGCAGCTTAGGGGAGAACCCCGGTCAGCCCCAGCATTTT. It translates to CASSLGENPGQPQHF.

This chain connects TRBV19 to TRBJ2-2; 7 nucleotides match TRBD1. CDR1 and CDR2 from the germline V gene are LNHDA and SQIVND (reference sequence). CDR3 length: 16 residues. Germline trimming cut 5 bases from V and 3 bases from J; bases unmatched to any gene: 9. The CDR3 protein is CASSDLTGLDTGELFF. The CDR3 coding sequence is TGTGCCAGTAGTGACCTGACAGGGCTGGACACCGGGGAGCTGTTTTTT.

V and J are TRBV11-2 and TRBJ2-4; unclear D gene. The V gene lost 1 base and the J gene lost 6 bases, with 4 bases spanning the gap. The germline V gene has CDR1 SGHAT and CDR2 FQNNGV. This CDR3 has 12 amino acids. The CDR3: CASSLVGNIQYF. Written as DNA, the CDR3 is TGTGCCAGCAGCTTAGTCGGAAACATTCAGTACTTC.

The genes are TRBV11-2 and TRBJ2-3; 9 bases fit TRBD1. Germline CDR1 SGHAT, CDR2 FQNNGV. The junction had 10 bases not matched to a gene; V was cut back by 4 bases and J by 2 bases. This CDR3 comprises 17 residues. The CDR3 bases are TGTGCCAGCAGCTATATTACCGGGACAGGGCTCACAGATACGCAGTATTTT. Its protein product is CASSYITGTGLTDTQYF.